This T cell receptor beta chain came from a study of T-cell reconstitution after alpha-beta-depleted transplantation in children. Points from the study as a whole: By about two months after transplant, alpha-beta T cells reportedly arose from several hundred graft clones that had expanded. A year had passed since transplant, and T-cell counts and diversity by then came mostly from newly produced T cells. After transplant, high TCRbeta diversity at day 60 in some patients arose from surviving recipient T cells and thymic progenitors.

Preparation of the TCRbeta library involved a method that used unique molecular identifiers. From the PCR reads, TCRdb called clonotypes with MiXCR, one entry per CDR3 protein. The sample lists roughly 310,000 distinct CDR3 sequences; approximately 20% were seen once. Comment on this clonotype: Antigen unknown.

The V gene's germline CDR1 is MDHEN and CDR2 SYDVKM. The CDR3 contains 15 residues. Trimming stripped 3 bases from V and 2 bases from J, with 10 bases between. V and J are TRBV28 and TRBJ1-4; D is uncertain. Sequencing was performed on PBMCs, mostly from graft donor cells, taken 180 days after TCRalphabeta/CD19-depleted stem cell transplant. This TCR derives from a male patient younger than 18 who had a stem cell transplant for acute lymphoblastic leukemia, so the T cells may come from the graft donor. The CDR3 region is CASSFSGSTNEKLFF. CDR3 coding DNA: TGTGCCAGCAGTTTTTCGGGGAGTACTAATGAAAAACTGTTTTTT.